A single count supports the clone carrying this TCR beta chain. This sample stems from a study of shared clonotypes between healthy human individuals. From germline, CDR1 is KGHSH and CDR2 LQKENI. This CDR3 is built from 16 residues. The trim removed 3 bases at V and 7 bases at J, leaving 12 bases unmatched. Sequencing was at deep level. Sequencing was performed with immunoSEQ multiplex PCR; in TCRdb, only in-frame clones are kept and a portion is missing. The sample gives about 1.1 million clones, roughly 80% of which show up once; 0.89% is in the top ten. The sequence was collected from a man aged 18 to 35 in good health. Some clones in this sample may be carry-over from other donors' samples. The chain employs TRBV18 and TRBJ2-1; 7 bases fit TRBD2. The sample was memory CD4+ T cells from PBMCs. The subset is: CD45RA-negative fraction. CDR3 bases: TGTGCCAGCTCACCCTCCTGGGCGGGAGTTGGGAATGAGCAGTTCTTC. Encoded protein: CASSPSWAGVGNEQFF.